Described below is a single T cell receptor (beta chain) sequence and its context. Profiled with immunoSEQ multiplex PCR; TCRdb holds only in-frame clones, not every one. In the table there are under 50,000 clones, roughly 94% of which are singletons. Germline V lookup: CDR1 MDHEN, CDR2 SYDVKM. The V gene end was trimmed by 11 bases and the J gene end by 10 bases; junction bases not matched to a gene: 10. This CDR3 spans 13 amino acids. This entry is derived from a study of cytomegalovirus exposure and HLA in healthy donors. V is TRBV28 and J is TRBJ1-6; TRBD1 aligns across 8 bases. Input material: PBMCs. This receptor was obtained from a woman aged 18-29 years in good health and CMV-seropositive. CDR3 region: CALQGAQGSPLHF. The CDR3 DNA reads as TGTGCCCTCCAGGGGGCGCAGGGCTCACCCCTCCACTTT.